These 22 T cell receptor beta chains were all obtained from the same sample, sequenced in a study of cytomegalovirus exposure and HLA in healthy donors. Clones were sequenced by immunoSEQ multiplex PCR, and TCRdb holds only the in-frame ones, with some missing. The sample has roughly 130,000 clones; about nine tenths are singletons. Sequenced material: PBMCs. Source of these receptors: a man aged 25-40 years in good health and CMV-seronegative.

The chain combines TRBV7-9 with TRBJ1-1; TRBD1 is a possible D gene (5 bases). Germline lookup yields CDR1 SEHNR and CDR2 FQNEAQ (reference sequence). This CDR3 comprises 13 residues. V lost 5 bases to trimming and J lost 1 base, with 8 bases between them. This chain's CDR3 is CASSPGQNTEAFF. The CDR3 DNA is TGTGCCAGCAGCCCCGGACAGAACACTGAAGCTTTCTTT.

The chain joins TRBV7-9 to TRBJ1-1; D unclear. The CDR3 is made up of 13 amino acids. The V end was cut by 6 bases, the J end by 1 base, with 9 bases between. CDR1 and CDR2 (germline): SEHNR, FQNEAQ (reference sequence). The CDR3 DNA reads as TGTGCCAGCAGGCTAAGTGGGAACACTGAAGCTTTCTTT. Protein: CASRLSGNTEAFF.

The chain links TRBV11-3 to TRBJ2-1, with 8 nucleotides matching TRBD2. This CDR3 comprises 15 residues. V shed 3 bases and J 7 bases; nucleotides not matched to a gene: 8. Germline assignment: CDR1 SGHNT and CDR2 YENEEA. The CDR3, as DNA: TGTGCCAGCAGCTTCAGCGGGAGTATTCAGAATGAGCAGTTCTTC. Translated, it gives CASSFSGSIQNEQFF.

The rearrangement joins TRBV4-3 to TRBJ1-2; 7 nucleotides agree with TRBD1. Germline CDR1 LGHNA, CDR2 YSLEER. The CDR3 contains 14 residues. Unmatched junction bases numbered 10, after V lost 4 bases and J lost 8 bases. For the CDR3, the DNA is TGCGCCAGCAGCCCTCGACAGGGAAGTTCGGGCTACACCTTC. It encodes CASSPRQGSSGYTF.

The rearrangement uses TRBV11-2 and TRBJ1-1; D is perhaps TRBD1 (6 bases). CDR1 and CDR2 (germline): SGHAT, FQNNGV. The CDR3 has 13 residues. Trimming shortened V by 8 bases and J by 5 bases, and 15 bases separated the two germline ends. The CDR3, as DNA: TGTGCCAGCGGGTATAACAGGGAGACTGAAGCTTTCTTT. This codes for CASGYNRETEAFF. Combining the CDR3 with reference TRBV11-2 and TRBJ1-1 gives the whole variable domain EAGVAQSPRYKIIEKRQSVAFWCNPISGHATLYWYQQILGQGPKLLIQFQNNGVVDDSQLPKDRFSAERLKGVDSTLKIQPAKLEDSAVYLCASGYNRETEAFFGQGTRLTVV.

Comments on this clone: Other DNA sequences in this sample translate to the same CDR3. The J gene is TRBJ2-7, the V gene TRBV2, with D perhaps TRBD2 (5 bases). CDR1 SNHLY and CDR2 FYNNEI come from the germline V gene. The ends were cut back, 7 bases at V and 3 bases at J, with 16 bases in the middle. CDR3 length: 14 residues. The CDR3 protein is CASTQASGSYEQYF. CDR3 nucleotide sequence: TGTGCCAGCACCCAGGCTAGTGGGAGCTACGAGCAGTACTTC.

The rearrangement links TRBV10-3 to TRBJ2-1; TRBD1 matches 7 bases. The germline gives CDR1 ENHRY, CDR2 SYGVKD. V lost 9 bases to trimming and J lost 0 bases; unmatched junction nucleotides: 2. This CDR3 has 13 amino acids. The CDR3 DNA reads as TGTGCCATTCGGACAGGCTCCTACAATGAGCAGTTCTTC. Its protein product is CAIRTGSYNEQFF.

The chain recombines TRBV2 with TRBJ1-3, with D perhaps matching TRBD1 (5 bases). The CDR3 runs 15 residues. V shed 7 bases and J shed 2 bases, with 15 bases lying between them. Germline V CDR1 and CDR2: SNHLY, FYNNEI. The CDR3 here is CASTLGGATGNTIYF. CDR3 DNA sequence: TGTGCCAGCACGCTGGGAGGGGCGACTGGAAACACCATATATTTT.

The V and J genes are TRBV7-9 and TRBJ1-4, with 9 nucleotides matching TRBD1. The CDR3 length is 15 residues. Germline CDR1 and CDR2: SEHNR and FQNEAQ (reference sequence). Trimming cost V 3 bases and J 8 bases; bases outside gene matches: 7. CDR3 residues: CASSFGTGRNEKLFF. The CDR3 bases are TGTGCCAGCAGCTTCGGGACAGGGAGAAACGAAAAACTGTTTTTT.

V usage is TRBV7-3 and J usage is TRBJ1-4; D is ambiguous. The CDR3 is 15 amino acids. The V end was cut by 5 bases, the J end by 5 bases, with 15 bases between. Per the germline V gene, CDR1 is SGHTA and CDR2 is FQGTGA. The CDR3 DNA reads as TGTGCCAGCAGCCTACGCGGAGGGTTGAATGAAAAACTGTTTTTT. It translates to CASSLRGGLNEKLFF. Combining the CDR3 with reference TRBV7-3 and TRBJ1-4 gives the whole variable domain GAGVSQTPSNKVTEKGKYVELRCDPISGHTALYWYRQSLGQGPEFLIYFQGTGAADDSGLPNDRFFAVRPEGSVSTLKIQRTERGDSAVYLCASSLRGGLNEKLFFGSGTQLSVL.

The gene calls are TRBV15 and TRBJ1-2; 7 bases map to TRBD1. The ends lost 1 base at V and 8 bases at J; junction bases unmatched: 7. This CDR3 contains 14 residues. Germline loops: CDR1 LNHNV, CDR2 YYDKDF (reference sequence). CDR3 in DNA: TGTGCCACCAGCAGAGGAATACAGGGGATGGGCTACACCTTC. This codes for CATSRGIQGMGYTF.

This chain joins TRBV5-4 and TRBJ2-3, with a tentative D call TRBD1 (5 bases). This CDR3 has 14 residues. CDR1 and CDR2 (germline): SGHNT, YYREEE (reference sequence). Trimming took 4 bases from V and 2 from J, leaving 11 bases between them. The DNA of the CDR3 is TGTGCCAGCAGCCAGGGCCCTACCACAGATACGCAGTATTTT. It is translated as CASSQGPTTDTQYF.

CDR3 bases: TGTGCCAGCAGTACTCCGGGACAGGGTGGAGATACGCAGTATTTT. This encodes CASSTPGQGGDTQYF. The rearrangement uses TRBV28 and TRBJ2-3; 9 bases map to TRBD1. With V trimmed by 5 bases and J by 5 bases, 8 bases remained unmatched. Germline assignment: CDR1 MDHEN and CDR2 SYDVKM. The CDR3 is 15 amino acids.

The V gene is TRBV5-1, the J gene TRBJ1-4; 7 bases line up with TRBD1. Germline V lookup: CDR1 SGHRS, CDR2 YFSETQ. The CDR3 is made up of 15 amino acids. J was trimmed by 4 bases and V by 0 bases; bases with no gene match: 3. DNA of the CDR3: TGCGCCAGCAGCTTGGTAACAGGGGTTAATGAAAAACTGTTTTTT. The encoded protein is CASSLVTGVNEKLFF.

The chain combines TRBV6-1 with TRBJ2-1; TRBD2 matches at 7 bases. Germline CDR1 is MNHNS and CDR2 is SASEGT. This CDR3 has 13 amino acids. V shed 6 bases and J 7 bases; nucleotides not matched to a gene: 6. CDR3 residues: CASRTGLTNEQFF. CDR3 coding DNA: TGTGCCAGCAGGACGGGACTAACAAATGAGCAGTTCTTC.

This clone appeared once. The gene calls are TRBV15 and TRBJ2-1; 11 nucleotides agree with TRBD2. Germline CDR1 reads LNHNV; CDR2 reads YYDKDF (reference sequence). Trimming at V came to 1 base and at J to 9 bases, leaving 5 bases not matched to a gene. There are 15 residues in the CDR3. The chain's CDR3 is CATSRGLAGIREQFF. The CDR3 coding sequence is TGTGCCACCAGCAGAGGACTAGCGGGAATACGTGAGCAGTTCTTC.

This chain uses TRBV9 with TRBJ2-1, with 12 positions matching TRBD1. The CDR3 loop spans 15 amino acids. CDR1 is SGDLS, CDR2 YYNGEE, per germline. V lost 3 bases, J lost 7 bases, and 5 bases stayed unmatched. The CDR3: CASSGGTGGENEQFF. The CDR3 region has the DNA TGTGCCAGCAGCGGCGGGACAGGGGGCGAGAATGAGCAGTTCTTC. The complete variable domain, with remaining parts taken from reference TRBV9 and TRBJ2-1, reads DSGVTQTPKHLITATGQRVTLRCSPRSGDLSVYWYQQSLDQGLQFLIQYYNGEERAKGNILERFSAQQFPDLHSELNLSSLELGDSALYFCASSGGTGGENEQFFGPGTRLTVL.

V is TRBV5-1 and J is TRBJ2-1; tentative D call: TRBD2 (5 bases). The CDR3 loop spans 14 amino acids. Looked up from germline, CDR1 is SGHRS and CDR2 is YFSETQ. V lost 3 bases and J lost 12, with 19 bases in between. The CDR3 region is CASSSGFSLLGQFF. The CDR3 coding sequence is TGCGCCAGCAGCTCCGGGTTTTCTTTACTAGGGCAGTTCTTC.

The V call is TRBV28, the J call TRBJ2-1, with 11 bases that match TRBD2. Unmatched junction bases numbered 10, after V lost 4 bases and J lost 8 bases. Looked up from germline, CDR1 is MDHEN and CDR2 is SYDVKM. The CDR3 runs to 16 residues. This chain's CDR3 is CASSSIAGGLADEQFF. CDR3 sequence (DNA): TGTGCCAGCAGTTCCATAGCGGGAGGGCTTGCGGATGAGCAGTTCTTC.

This clone was counted a single time. The J gene is TRBJ2-7, the V gene TRBV9; 9 bases are a match to TRBD1. The CDR3 sequence is 13 residues long. Germline V gene data show CDR1 as SGDLS and CDR2 as YYNGEE. V was pared by 2 bases and J by 6 bases, with 3 bases of the junction left unmatched. The CDR3 loop reads CASSVSTGGEQYF. As DNA, the CDR3 is TGTGCCAGCAGCGTCTCGACAGGGGGCGAGCAGTACTTC.

This clone has a handful of counts. The chain uses TRBV7-9 and TRBJ2-7; possible D gene TRBD2, 5 bases. Trimming cost V 1 base and J 3 bases, with 16 bases left between them. The CDR3 sequence is 16 residues long. Germline CDR1 is SEHNR and CDR2 is FQNEAQ (reference sequence). The DNA for the CDR3 is TGTGCCAGCAGCTTAGTAGGGTTAGCGAGCCGCTACGAGCAGTACTTC. This sequence encodes CASSLVGLASRYEQYF.

V is TRBV11-3 and J is TRBJ1-1; TRBD1 agrees at 9 bases. Looked up from germline, CDR1 is SGHNT and CDR2 is YENEEA. Trimming at V came to 6 bases and at J to 4 bases, leaving 9 bases not matched to a gene. The CDR3 runs to 15 residues. This CDR3 reads CASSKGQGGSTEAFF. The CDR3, as DNA: TGTGCCAGCAGTAAGGGACAGGGAGGGAGCACTGAAGCTTTCTTT.